This section outlines one T cell receptor beta chain sequence together with its context. Its specificity is unknown. A 5'RACE template-switching step, the method used to make TCR cDNA, added a universal primer site and UMIs. In TCRdb, the 5' RACE reads were re-called with MiXCR into one record per CDR3 protein. The top ten hold 14% of the sample, which has roughly 500,000 distinct CDR3 sequences, under 25% seen once. CDR3 length: 14 residues. Per germline, CDR1 SGHNT and CDR2 YENEEA. The ends were cut back, 1 base at V and 9 bases at J, with 13 bases in the middle. This record comes from a study of T cells after yellow fever vaccination. Study-level points and caveats: Subsequent to the booster, the majority of primary-vaccination clones reappeared (around 96% CD4, 88% CD8). On re-exposure, the response was weaker but peaked faster, at day 5 versus 15.

Sequencing was performed on PBMCs, taken 15 days after the yellow fever booster vaccination. The sequence came from a man under 40 who received the YFV17D yellow fever vaccine. This chain joins TRBV11-3 and TRBJ2-1, with D perhaps matching TRBD1 (6 bases). The CDR3 DNA reads as TGTGCCAGCAGCTTAGTAGGGGGACACACTGAGCAGTTCTTC. This translates into CASSLVGGHTEQFF.